The clone carrying this T cell receptor (beta chain) occurred once. These data come from a study of blood T cell repertoires in COVID-19. Study background: Both acute and convalescent COVID-19 samples were obtained from the United States, Italy and Spain. The cDNA or gDNA used as material had been derived from T cells, B-cell-depleted T cells, or PBMCs.

Losses at the gene ends were 0 bases for V and 7 bases for J; bases not matched to a gene: 3. There are 15 residues in the CDR3. The germline gives CDR1 KGHSH, CDR2 LQKENI. Original analysis: For nucleated cells, counts were estimated from reference gene primer amplification. Assay used: immunoSEQ multiplex PCR; TCRdb lists only in-frame clones, some missing. That table supplies the V and J calls and clone size; D and trimming were determined from the DNA. The sample has 130,000 to 150,000 clones, under 90% seen once. The chain carries TRBV18 and TRBJ1-4; TRBD1 aligns across 9 bases. Sequencing was performed on peripheral blood. This clonotype originated in a woman of 80 years or more in a cohort sampled during active or convalescent COVID-19. The CDR3 protein is CASSPPGQGGEKLFF. CDR3 bases: TGTGCCAGCTCACCACCGGGACAGGGAGGTGAAAAACTGTTTTTT.